The 24 T cell receptor beta chains below all came from one sample that was sequenced in a study of spatial heterogeneity in lung cancer (dated by TCRdb to the late 2010s). The sample's time point label, decoded: sample taken at primary tumor resection. Without any cell sorting, TCR sequencing was performed on whole RNA extracted either from tumor and nontumor lung tissue or from cryopreserved PBMC samples. Library preparation was by 5' RACE. Sequencing instrument: NextSeq 500. TCRdb reworked the public reads: Q25 trimming with fastp, MiXCR clone assembly, productive beta chains retained. Every distinct CDR3 protein forms one entry, paired with its most common genes and DNA. A total of tens of thousands of distinct CDR3 sequences appear in this sample, about 10% of them only once. Around 42% of the sample is taken by the ten largest. The material sequenced was PBMCs, taken at surgery. All receptors come from a female donor with early-stage non-small cell lung cancer.

This rearrangement joins TRBV7-2 to TRBJ1-2, with 10 positions matching TRBD1. The CDR3 has 14 residues. Losses at the gene ends were 3 bases for V and 3 bases for J; bases not matched to a gene: 1. The germline CDR1 and CDR2 sequences are SGHTA and FQGNSA. The CDR3 here is CASSLTGGDYGYTF. As DNA, the CDR3 is TGTGCCAGCAGCTTGACAGGGGGCGACTATGGCTACACCTTC.

This clonotype was counted ten times or more. This sequence joins TRBV5-4 and TRBJ2-5; 7 nucleotides align to TRBD1. The germline CDR1 and CDR2 sequences are SGHNT and YYREEE (reference sequence). Trimming at V came to 0 bases and at J to 4 bases, leaving 3 bases not matched to a gene. CDR3 length equals 14 residues. CDR3 DNA sequence: TGTGCCAGCAGCTTGGATCCAGGGGGAGAGACCCAGTACTTC. Amino acid sequence: CASSLDPGGETQYF. Together with reference TRBV5-4 and TRBJ2-5, the CDR3 gives the full variable domain: ETGVTQSPTHLIKTRGQQVTLRCSSQSGHNTVSWYQQALGQGPQFIFQYYREEENGRGNFPPRFSGLQFPNYSSELNVNALELDDSALYLCASSLDPGGETQYFGPGTRLLVL.

The chain has TRBV29-1 and TRBJ2-1; the D is unclear. Germline V CDR1 and CDR2: SQVTM, ANQGSEA. The CDR3 extends over 13 amino acids. V was clipped by 4 bases and J by 2 bases, with 9 bases between them. CDR3 loop: CSVVGTTYNEQFF. In nucleotides, the CDR3 is TGCAGCGTTGTAGGCACCACCTACAATGAGCAGTTCTTC.

This clonotype has a count of ten or more. The chain combines TRBV15 with TRBJ1-1; no clear D gene. The germline CDR1 and CDR2 sequences are LNHNV and YYDKDF (reference sequence). CDR3 length: 14 amino acids. The V and J ends lost 1 base and 2 bases respectively, with 8 bases between them. The CDR3 bases are TGTGCCACCAGCAGAGGCGACGCTAACACTGAAGCTTTCTTT. Translated, it gives CATSRGDANTEAFF.

This clonotype was seen more than once but under ten times. The CDR3 loop is CASAFAGGQETQYF. The CDR3 DNA reads as TGCGCCAGCGCTTTCGCGGGGGGGCAAGAGACCCAGTACTTC. The chain couples TRBV5-1 to TRBJ2-5; 9 bases fit TRBD2. Germline V gene sequence: CDR1 SGHRS, CDR2 YFSETQ. Losses at the gene ends were 7 bases for V and 2 bases for J; bases not matched to a gene: 6. The CDR3 has 14 residues.

This clonotype is termed medium-sized. V and J are TRBV19 and TRBJ2-1; no clear D. The CDR3 extends over 14 amino acids. V dropped 7 bases and J dropped 8 bases, with 18 bases sitting between them. Germline V lookup: CDR1 LNHDA, CDR2 SQIVND (reference sequence). In nucleotides, the CDR3 is TGTGCCAGTAAAGGAGACCGTAGTCTCTATGAGCAGTTCTTC. This codes for CASKGDRSLYEQFF. Supplemented by reference TRBV19 and TRBJ2-1, the full variable domain reads DGGITQSPKYLFRKEGQNVTLSCEQNLNHDAMYWYRQDPGQGLRLIYYSQIVNDFQKGDIAEGYSVSREKKESFPLTVTSAQKNPTAFYLCASKGDRSLYEQFFGPGTRLTVL.

This clonotype was picked up a small number of times. CDR3 sequence reads: CAIEPRGDLRAEAFF. The CDR3 DNA sequence: TGTGCCATCGAACCCAGGGGGGATTTAAGGGCTGAAGCTTTCTTT. The V call is TRBV5-4, the J call TRBJ1-1; 7 bases are a match to TRBD1. Germline-derived CDR1 and CDR2 are SGHNT and YYREEE (reference sequence). CDR3 size: 15 residues. With 9 bases clipped from V and 6 bases from J, the junction kept 17 bases outside the gene matches.

The chain links TRBV28 to TRBJ2-3; 12 bases map to TRBD2. Germline values: CDR1 MDHEN, CDR2 SYDVKM. The CDR3 contains 17 residues. V lost 6 bases and J lost 5; bases outside the gene matches: 12. CDR3 nucleotides: TGTGCCAGCAGACTTCCGTCTAGCGGGGGGGCGTTAGATACGCAGTATTTT. Protein: CASRLPSSGGALDTQYF.

Ten or more counts support this clonotype. This sequence joins TRBV20-1 and TRBJ2-5, with a possible D match to TRBD2 (7 bases). Germline lookup yields CDR1 DFQATT and CDR2 SNEGSKA (reference sequence). Between the trimmed V and J ends, which lost 2 bases and 4 bases, there was a span of 14 bases. The CDR3 extends over 14 amino acids. Here the CDR3 reads CSARNPGGRETQYF. The CDR3 DNA follows: TGCAGTGCTAGAAACCCGGGGGGCCGAGAGACCCAGTACTTC.

This clonotype was seen only a few times. The CDR3 sequence: CASSVDPGSSPLHF. Written as DNA, the CDR3 is TGTGCCAGCAGCGTAGACCCGGGGTCCTCACCCCTCCACTTT. The chain couples TRBV9 to TRBJ1-6; no definite D call. The CDR3 runs 14 residues. Per the germline V gene, CDR1 is SGDLS and CDR2 is YYNGEE. Between the trimmed V and J ends, which lost 0 bases and 10 bases, there was a span of 11 bases.

This clonotype was seen more than once but under ten times. The rearrangement uses TRBV29-1 and TRBJ2-1, with 12 bases that match TRBD2. J was trimmed by 7 bases and V by 5 bases; bases with no gene match: 9. The germline V gene has CDR1 SQVTM and CDR2 ANQGSEA. The CDR3 loop spans 15 amino acids. The CDR3 nucleotides read TGCAGCGTTAAACTTACTAGCGGGGGGTCAAATGAGCAGTTCTTC. It specifies CSVKLTSGGSNEQFF.

This clonotype appeared a few times. The chain has TRBV5-5 and TRBJ1-2; D not certain. The CDR3 is made up of 14 amino acids. Trimming left V 0 bases short and J 3 bases short, with 9 bases between. Germline lookup yields CDR1 SGHKS and CDR2 YYEKEE (reference sequence). The CDR3 protein is CASSLAAGDYGYTF. In DNA form, the CDR3 reads TGTGCCAGCAGCTTGGCGGCTGGAGACTATGGCTACACCTTC.

The rearrangement links TRBV19 to TRBJ2-1, with D maybe TRBD1 (6 bases). Germline lookup yields CDR1 LNHDA and CDR2 SQIVND (reference sequence). This CDR3 contains 16 residues. V lost 4 bases and J 0 bases, leaving 13 bases between the germline ends. As DNA, the CDR3 is TGTGCCAGTAGTAGCCCAGGACAGACCTCCTACAATGAGCAGTTCTTC. Translating it yields CASSSPGQTSYNEQFF.

There are many counts of this clonotype. V is TRBV6-1 and J is TRBJ2-7; TRBD1 matches at 7 bases. The V and J ends lost 7 bases and 3 bases, in that order; junction bases with no gene match: 12. The CDR3 covers 15 residues. The V gene's germline CDR1 is MNHNS and CDR2 SASEGT. This chain's CDR3 is CASILGAGGNYEQYF. The CDR3 bases are TGTGCCAGCATTCTGGGGGCAGGGGGAAACTACGAGCAGTACTTC.

The V call is TRBV12-3 or TRBV12-4, the J call TRBJ2-2, with D possibly being TRBD2 (6 bases). V was trimmed by 6 bases and J by 2 bases, leaving 13 bases between them. CDR3 length equals 15 residues. CDR3 DNA: TGTGCCAGCAGGGAGGGACTCGGAAACACCGGGGAGCTGTTTTTT. It yields the protein CASREGLGNTGELFF.

This clonotype was counted at least ten times. The gene calls are TRBV6-1 and TRBJ2-7, with 10 bases lining up with TRBD1. Trimming at V came to 6 bases and at J to 6 bases, leaving 5 bases not matched to a gene. The CDR3 length is 13 residues. The germline V gene encodes CDR1 MNHNS and CDR2 SASEGT. The CDR3 DNA follows: TGTGCCAGCAGCCGGGACAGGGGCCGCGAGCAGTACTTC. This sequence encodes CASSRDRGREQYF.

This clonotype has just a few counts. V usage is TRBV10-3 and J usage is TRBJ2-7; 14 positions match TRBD2. The CDR3 loop spans 13 amino acids. V was pared by 10 bases and J by 4 bases, with 3 bases of the junction left unmatched. Germline CDR1 reads ENHRY; CDR2 reads SYGVKD. The CDR3 DNA reads as TGTGCCACCGGGACTAGCGGGGGTTACGAGCAGTACTTC. This translates into CATGTSGGYEQYF.

This clonotype was found many times. The chain joins TRBV10-2 to TRBJ1-5; tentatively, D is TRBD1 (5 bases). V lost 0 bases and J 4 bases, leaving 13 bases between the germline ends. The V gene's germline CDR1 is WSHSY and CDR2 SAAADI. The CDR3 is 16 amino acids. CDR3 region: CASSESKGQGNQPQHF. The CDR3 nucleotides read TGCGCCAGCAGTGAGTCGAAAGGGCAGGGTAATCAGCCCCAGCATTTT.

The chain uses TRBV7-2 and TRBJ1-2, with D possibly TRBD1 on 5 matching bases. The V and J ends lost 3 bases and 2 bases respectively, with 7 bases between them. CDR3 length: 13 amino acids. Germline CDR1 is SGHTA and CDR2 is FQGNSA. CDR3 DNA: TGTGCCAGCAGCTTCCGGGACAACTATGGCTACACCTTC. Translation gives CASSFRDNYGYTF.

This clonotype occurred many times. The chain uses TRBV9 and TRBJ2-1, with 11 bases aligning to TRBD2. This CDR3 has 15 residues. J lost 8 bases, V lost 4 bases, and 8 bases had no gene match. Germline V gives CDR1 SGDLS, CDR2 YYNGEE. The CDR3 DNA is TGTGCCAGCAGCCCTACTAGCGGGGGAACAGATGAGCAGTTCTTC. It codes for CASSPTSGGTDEQFF. Together with reference TRBV9 and TRBJ2-1, the CDR3 gives the full variable domain: DSGVTQTPKHLITATGQRVTLRCSPRSGDLSVYWYQQSLDQGLQFLIQYYNGEERAKGNILERFSAQQFPDLHSELNLSSLELGDSALYFCASSPTSGGTDEQFFGPGTRLTVL.

The chain is built from TRBV29-1 and TRBJ2-2, with D possibly TRBD1 on 6 matching bases. CDR1 is SQVTM, CDR2 ANQGSEA, per germline. V shed 7 bases and J shed 6 bases, with 9 bases lying between them. The CDR3 consists of 11 residues. The CDR3 coding sequence is TGCAGCGGGGACAACGCCGGGGAGCTGTTTTTT. Its translation: CSGDNAGELFF.

This chain joins TRBV20-1 and TRBJ2-5; 7 bases fit TRBD2. This CDR3 spans 15 amino acids. Germline loops: CDR1 DFQATT, CDR2 SNEGSKA (reference sequence). With V trimmed by 0 bases and J by 3 bases, 7 bases remained unmatched. The CDR3 region has the DNA TGCAGTGCTAGAGATAACCCAGGGAGGGAAGAGACCCAGTACTTC. Protein sequence: CSARDNPGREETQYF.

This clonotype was seen a handful of times. The chain links TRBV6-5 to TRBJ2-5; 9 nucleotides agree with TRBD2. The CDR3 is made up of 16 amino acids. Germline V gene lookup returns CDR1 MNHEY and CDR2 SVGAGI. V lost 2 bases and J lost 4; bases outside the gene matches: 8. CDR3 sequence reads: CASSYIQASGAETQYF. The CDR3 bases are TGTGCCAGCAGTTACATCCAGGCTAGCGGGGCAGAGACCCAGTACTTC.

This clonotype was seen a handful of times. The chain carries TRBV18 and TRBJ1-5; D is possibly TRBD1 (5 bases). Germline lookup yields CDR1 KGHSH and CDR2 LQKENI. The CDR3 is 14 amino acids. V lost 3 bases, J lost 2 bases, and 8 bases lay in between. This CDR3 reads CASSPDTGNQPQHF. The CDR3 DNA is TGTGCCAGCTCACCGGACACCGGCAATCAGCCCCAGCATTTT.